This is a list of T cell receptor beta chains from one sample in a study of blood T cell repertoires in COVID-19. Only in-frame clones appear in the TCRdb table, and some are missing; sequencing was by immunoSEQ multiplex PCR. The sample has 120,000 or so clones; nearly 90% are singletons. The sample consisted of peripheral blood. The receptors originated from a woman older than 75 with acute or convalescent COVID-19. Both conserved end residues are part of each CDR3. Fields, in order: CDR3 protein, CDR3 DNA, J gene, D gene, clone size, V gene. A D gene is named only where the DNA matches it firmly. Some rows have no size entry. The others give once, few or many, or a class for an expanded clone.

cdr3_aa: CASSFRLAGPTDTQYF
cdr3_nt: TGTGCCAGCAGCTTTAGACTAGCGGGGCCCACAGATACGCAGTATTTT
j_call: TRBJ2-3
d_call: TRBD2
clone_size: NA
v_call: TRBV7-6

cdr3_aa: CASSRSDSEAFF
cdr3_nt: TGTGCCAGCAGCCGATCCGACAGTGAAGCTTTCTTT
j_call: TRBJ1-1
d_call: NA
clone_size: few
v_call: TRBV7-9

cdr3_aa: CASSPFYSNQPQHF
cdr3_nt: TGTGCCAGCAGCCCCTTCTATAGCAATCAGCCCCAGCATTTT
j_call: TRBJ1-5
d_call: NA
clone_size: NA
v_call: TRBV4-2

cdr3_aa: CASSPGTDNNSPLHF
cdr3_nt: TGTGCCAGCAGTCCCGGGACAGACAATAATTCACCCCTCCACTTT
j_call: TRBJ1-6
d_call: TRBD1
clone_size: NA
v_call: TRBV6-5

cdr3_aa: CASSQRGQGAGGYTF
cdr3_nt: TGTGCCAGCAGCCAACGCGGACAGGGGGCCGGTGGCTACACCTTC
j_call: TRBJ1-2
d_call: TRBD1
clone_size: NA
v_call: TRBV4-2

cdr3_aa: CSAGTLKNTGELFF
cdr3_nt: TGCAGCGCTGGGACACTTAAGAACACCGGGGAGCTGTTTTTT
j_call: TRBJ2-2
d_call: NA
clone_size: NA
v_call: TRBV29-1

cdr3_aa: CASSEGQPPRQPQHF
cdr3_nt: TGTGCCAGCAGCGAGGGACAGCCACCTCGTCAGCCCCAGCATTTT
j_call: TRBJ1-5
d_call: NA
clone_size: NA
v_call: TRBV21-1

cdr3_aa: CASTGGTGFYEQYF
cdr3_nt: TGTGCCAGCACGGGGGGAACAGGGTTCTACGAGCAGTACTTC
j_call: TRBJ2-7
d_call: NA
clone_size: NA
v_call: TRBV6-5

cdr3_aa: CASSTQGNNEQFF
cdr3_nt: TGTGCCAGCTCAACCCAGGGGAACAATGAGCAGTTCTTC
j_call: TRBJ2-1
d_call: NA
clone_size: NA
v_call: TRBV18

cdr3_aa: CASSQRDRGGNYGYTF
cdr3_nt: TGTGCCAGCAGCCAAAGGGACAGGGGAGGGAACTATGGCTACACCTTC
j_call: TRBJ1-2
d_call: TRBD1
clone_size: once
v_call: TRBV3-1/TRBV3-2

cdr3_aa: CASSLAVQGTDTQYF
cdr3_nt: TGCGCCAGCAGCTTGGCGGTACAGGGCACGGATACGCAGTATTTT
j_call: TRBJ2-3
d_call: NA
clone_size: NA
v_call: TRBV5-1

cdr3_aa: CASGPGQVGGQPQHF
cdr3_nt: TGTGCCAGCGGCCCGGGACAGGTCGGGGGCCAGCCCCAGCATTTT
j_call: TRBJ1-5
d_call: TRBD1
clone_size: NA
v_call: TRBV28

cdr3_aa: CASSFLGTDTQYF
cdr3_nt: TGTGCCAGCAGCTTTCTCGGCACAGATACGCAGTATTTT
j_call: TRBJ2-3
d_call: NA
clone_size: NA
v_call: TRBV5-5

cdr3_aa: CASSQPGQGAAEQFF
cdr3_nt: TGCGCCAGCAGCCAACCTGGACAGGGCGCGGCTGAGCAGTTCTTC
j_call: TRBJ2-1
d_call: TRBD1
clone_size: NA
v_call: TRBV4-1

cdr3_aa: CASGTNQPQHF
cdr3_nt: TGTGCCAGCGGCACCAATCAGCCCCAGCATTTT
j_call: TRBJ1-5
d_call: NA
clone_size: NA
v_call: TRBV6-5

cdr3_aa: CASRVDGDRGYTF
cdr3_nt: TGTGCCAGCCGGGTGGACGGGGATAGAGGCTACACCTTC
j_call: TRBJ1-2
d_call: NA
clone_size: NA
v_call: TRBV21-1

cdr3_aa: CASSPHSSGPSYEQYF
cdr3_nt: TGTGCCAGCAGCCCCCACTCTAGCGGCCCCTCCTACGAGCAGTACTTC
j_call: TRBJ2-7
d_call: TRBD2
clone_size: NA
v_call: TRBV6-2/TRBV6-3

cdr3_aa: CASSPYPPTGNRNQPQHF
cdr3_nt: TGTGCCAGCAGCCCGTACCCCCCCACAGGGAACCGCAATCAGCCCCAGCATTTT
j_call: TRBJ1-5
d_call: NA
clone_size: NA
v_call: TRBV2

cdr3_aa: CASSVRGGYTF
cdr3_nt: TGTGCCAGCAGCGTCAGGGGTGGCTACACCTTC
j_call: TRBJ1-2
d_call: NA
clone_size: NA
v_call: TRBV5-6

cdr3_aa: CASWTRENNEQFF
cdr3_nt: TGTGCCAGCTGGACTAGAGAAAACAATGAGCAGTTCTTC
j_call: TRBJ2-1
d_call: TRBD2
clone_size: NA
v_call: TRBV6-5

cdr3_aa: CASSFNAAADTQYF
cdr3_nt: TGTGCCAGCAGCTTTAACGCCGCAGCAGATACGCAGTATTTT
j_call: TRBJ2-3
d_call: NA
clone_size: NA
v_call: TRBV9

cdr3_aa: CASSQAQGPSYEQYF
cdr3_nt: TGTGCCAGCAGCCAAGCACAGGGACCCTCCTACGAGCAGTACTTC
j_call: TRBJ2-7
d_call: NA
clone_size: NA
v_call: TRBV4-2

cdr3_aa: CASSLDYQETQYF
cdr3_nt: TGTGCCAGCAGCTTGGACTATCAAGAGACCCAGTACTTC
j_call: TRBJ2-5
d_call: NA
clone_size: NA
v_call: TRBV5-4

cdr3_aa: CASSPRVLTEAFF
cdr3_nt: TGTGCCAGCAGCCCCAGGGTACTCACTGAAGCTTTCTTT
j_call: TRBJ1-1
d_call: NA
clone_size: NA
v_call: TRBV25-1

cdr3_aa: CASSEGQTATNEKLFF
cdr3_nt: TGTGCCAGCAGTGAAGGACAGACTGCAACTAATGAAAAACTGTTTTTT
j_call: TRBJ1-4
d_call: NA
clone_size: NA
v_call: TRBV25-1

cdr3_aa: CASSRTRLGDEQFF
cdr3_nt: TGTGCCAGCAGTAGGACACGGTTGGGCGATGAGCAGTTCTTC
j_call: TRBJ2-1
d_call: NA
clone_size: NA
v_call: TRBV2

cdr3_aa: CAIRTQGDNTEAFF
cdr3_nt: TGTGCCATCAGAACACAGGGGGATAACACTGAAGCTTTCTTT
j_call: TRBJ1-1
d_call: TRBD1
clone_size: NA
v_call: TRBV10-3

cdr3_aa: CASSGGNTEAFF
cdr3_nt: TGTGCCAGCAGTGGAGGGAACACTGAAGCTTTCTTT
j_call: TRBJ1-1
d_call: NA
clone_size: NA
v_call: TRBV25-1